This T cell receptor (beta chain) emerged from a study of T-cell memory formation after mild COVID-19. The study's findings and limits: Mostly located in CM and EM were contracting CD4+ clones, with contracting CD8+ clones located in EMRA. A subset of responding clones appeared in pre-infection memory, suggesting cross-reactive memory joined.

Using constant-segment primers, 5'RACE produced TCR alpha and TCR beta cDNA libraries carrying sample barcodes and UMIs. One entry per CDR3 protein results from TCRdb running MiXCR on the 5' RACE reads. The sample lists about 500,000 distinct CDR3 sequences, about a fifth occurring once. The CDR3 length is 12 residues. Trimming removed 6 bases from V and 6 bases from J; junction bases left unmatched: 4. The V gene's germline CDR1 is DFQATT and CDR2 SNEGSKA (reference sequence). This clonotype was seen a handful of times. Its cognate antigen is unknown. The receptor's source is an adult woman who had mild COVID-19 (a few samples of this study predate the infection). Cell type and time point are not known. This chain connects TRBV20-1 to TRBJ2-3; TRBD2 aligns across 9 bases. What was sequenced was PBMCs or a T cell subset sorted from them (not recorded which). The CDR3 DNA sequence: TGCAGTGCGGGTGGACTAGCGGATACGCAGTATTTT. Translating it yields CSAGGLADTQYF.